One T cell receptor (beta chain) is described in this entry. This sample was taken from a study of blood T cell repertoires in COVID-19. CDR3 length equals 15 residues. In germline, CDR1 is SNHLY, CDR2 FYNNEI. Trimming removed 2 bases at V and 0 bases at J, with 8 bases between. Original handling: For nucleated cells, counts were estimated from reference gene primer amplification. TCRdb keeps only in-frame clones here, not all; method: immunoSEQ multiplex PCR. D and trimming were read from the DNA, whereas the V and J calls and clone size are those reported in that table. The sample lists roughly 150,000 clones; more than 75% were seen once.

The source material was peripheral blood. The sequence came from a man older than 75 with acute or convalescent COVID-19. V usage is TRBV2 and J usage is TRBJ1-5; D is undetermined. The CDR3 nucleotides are TGTGCCAGCAGTGAATCCCACAATAGCAATCAGCCCCAGCATTTT. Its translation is CASSESHNSNQPQHF.